A selection of T cell receptor beta chains follows, all from one sample in a study of post-analysis software for immune sequencing data. TCRdb reanalysed the PCR reads using MiXCR and keeps one entry per CDR3 protein. The sample carries some 800,000 distinct CDR3 sequences, about 43% recorded once. Source material: blood. These receptors were obtained from a girl between 10 and 17 years old with multiple sclerosis. CDR3s include the opening cysteine and the closing phenylalanine or tryptophan. A D gene is named only where the DNA matches it firmly. Some rows have no size entry. The others give once, few or many, or a class for an expanded clone.

CDR3 protein	CDR3 DNA	D gene	J gene	V gene	CDR3 length	clone size
CASSQNPGQGYEQYF	TGTGCCAGCAGCCAGAATCCGGGACAGGGGTACGAGCAGTACTTC	TRBD1	TRBJ2-7	TRBV7-3	15	few
CSASSSGLAGAGQFF	TGCAGTGCTAGCAGCTCGGGACTAGCGGGAGCGGGGCAGTTCTTC	TRBD2	TRBJ2-1	TRBV20-1	15	NA
CAGQGGDYGYTF	TGTGCCGGACAGGGGGGAGACTATGGCTACACCTTC	TRBD1	TRBJ1-2	TRBV7-9	12	NA
CSAREVLTNEKLFF	TGCAGTGCTAGAGAGGTCCTGACTAATGAAAAACTGTTTTTT	NA	TRBJ1-4	TRBV20-1	14	NA
CASSQEIWGTNEKLFF	TGCGCCAGCAGCCAAGAGATCTGGGGAACTAATGAAAAACTGTTTTTT	NA	TRBJ1-4	TRBV4-3	16	NA
CASSFRAGSYEQYF	TGTGCCAGCAGTTTCCGGGCGGGCTCCTACGAGCAGTACTTC	NA	TRBJ2-7	TRBV12-3/TRBV12-4	14	NA
CSARGLQGNYEQYF	TGCAGTGCTAGGGGACTACAAGGTAACTACGAGCAGTACTTC	TRBD2	TRBJ2-7	TRBV20-1	14	NA
CASTLAGGSGDTQYF	TGTGCCAGCACCCTAGCGGGGGGGTCAGGAGATACGCAGTATTTT	TRBD2	TRBJ2-3	TRBV12-3/TRBV12-4	15	few
CASSAGQRSPDTQYF	TGTGCCAGCAGTGCGGGACAGCGTAGCCCAGATACGCAGTATTTT	TRBD1	TRBJ2-3	TRBV2	15	NA
CASSSGLADYNEQFF	TGTGCCAGCAGTTCGGGACTAGCAGATTACAATGAGCAGTTCTTC	TRBD2	TRBJ2-1	TRBV6-5	15	NA
CASSQARRGPYEQYF	TGCGCCAGCAGCCAAGCCCGACGGGGGCCCTACGAGCAGTACTTC	NA	TRBJ2-7	TRBV4-3	15	NA
CASSQHSGADYGYTF	TGCGCCAGCAGCCAACATTCAGGGGCGGACTATGGCTACACCTTC	NA	TRBJ1-2	TRBV4-3	15	few
CASSQTPGANVLTF	TGTGCCAGCAGCCAGACGCCTGGGGCCAACGTCCTGACTTTC	NA	TRBJ2-6	TRBV3-1	14	NA
CASSPIRTSGKNIQYF	TGTGCCAGCAGCCCGATCCGGACTAGCGGCAAAAACATTCAGTACTTC	TRBD2	TRBJ2-4	TRBV12-3/TRBV12-4	16	NA
CSARDEGRGSGPYGYTF	TGCAGTGCTAGAGATGAAGGGCGGGGCAGCGGGCCCTATGGCTACACCTTC	NA	TRBJ1-2	TRBV20-1	17	few
CASSPRGPTISYEQYF	TGTGCCAGCAGTCCTCGAGGGCCTACGATTTCCTACGAGCAGTACTTC	NA	TRBJ2-7	TRBV27	16	NA
CASTKGGRETQYF	TGTGCCAGCACCAAGGGGGGAAGGGAGACCCAGTACTTC	NA	TRBJ2-5	TRBV7-6	13	NA
CASSLRQGWVNEQFF	TGTGCCAGCAGCTTGCGGCAGGGGTGGGTCAATGAGCAGTTCTTC	NA	TRBJ2-1	TRBV28	15	few
CASSTGLDSEQFF	TGTGCCAGCAGCACGGGACTAGATAGTGAGCAGTTCTTC	TRBD2	TRBJ2-1	TRBV7-6	13	few
CASSSRADKQYF	TGTGCCAGCAGCTCCCGTGCGGACAAGCAGTACTTC	NA	TRBJ2-5	TRBV7-6	12	NA